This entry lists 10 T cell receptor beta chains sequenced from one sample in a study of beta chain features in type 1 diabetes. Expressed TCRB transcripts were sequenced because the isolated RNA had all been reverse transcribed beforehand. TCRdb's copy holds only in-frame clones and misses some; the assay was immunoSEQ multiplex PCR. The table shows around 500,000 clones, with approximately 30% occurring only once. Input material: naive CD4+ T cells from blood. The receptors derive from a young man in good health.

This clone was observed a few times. The CDR3 spells CAWSVLRNYEQYF. The CDR3 region has the DNA TGTGCCTGGAGTGTACTCAGGAACTACGAGCAGTACTTC. The chain uses TRBV30 and TRBJ2-7, with D unresolved. CDR1 GTSNPN and CDR2 SVGIG come from the germline V gene (reference sequence). V dropped 0 bases and J dropped 3 bases, with 9 bases sitting between them. The CDR3 extends over 13 amino acids.

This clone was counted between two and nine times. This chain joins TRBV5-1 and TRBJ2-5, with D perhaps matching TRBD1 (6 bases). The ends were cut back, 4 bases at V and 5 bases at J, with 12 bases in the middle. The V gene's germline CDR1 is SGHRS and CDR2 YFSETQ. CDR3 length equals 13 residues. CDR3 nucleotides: TGCGCCAGCAGCAATGACAGGAGGGAGACCCAGTACTTC. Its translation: CASSNDRRETQYF.

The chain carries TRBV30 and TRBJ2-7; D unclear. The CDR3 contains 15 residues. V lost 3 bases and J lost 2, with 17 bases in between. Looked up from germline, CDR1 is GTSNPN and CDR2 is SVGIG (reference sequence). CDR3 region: CAWRGQDPRTYEQYF. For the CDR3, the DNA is TGTGCCTGGAGAGGTCAGGACCCAAGGACCTACGAGCAGTACTTC.

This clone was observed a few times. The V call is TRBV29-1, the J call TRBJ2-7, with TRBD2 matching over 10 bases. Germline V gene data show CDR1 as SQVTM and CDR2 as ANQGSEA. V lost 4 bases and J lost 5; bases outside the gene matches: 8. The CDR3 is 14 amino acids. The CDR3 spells CSVGVLAGFDEQYF. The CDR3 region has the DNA TGCAGCGTTGGAGTACTAGCGGGATTCGACGAGCAGTACTTC.

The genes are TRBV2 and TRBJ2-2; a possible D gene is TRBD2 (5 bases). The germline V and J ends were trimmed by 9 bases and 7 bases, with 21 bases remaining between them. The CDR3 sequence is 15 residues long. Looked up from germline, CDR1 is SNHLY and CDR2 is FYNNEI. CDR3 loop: CASESSSAPSGELFF. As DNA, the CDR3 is TGTGCCAGTGAAAGTAGTAGCGCACCGAGCGGGGAGCTGTTTTTT. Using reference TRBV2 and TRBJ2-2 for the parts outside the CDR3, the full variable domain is EPEVTQTPSHQVTQMGQEVILRCVPISNHLYFYWYRQILGQKVEFLVSFYNNEISEKSEIFDDQFSVERPDGSNFTLKIRSTKLEDSAMYFCASESSSAPSGELFFGEGSRLTVL.

Written as DNA, the CDR3 is TGTGCCAGCAGCTTCGGAGGGGGGGCGACAGATACGCAGTATTTT. Translation gives CASSFGGGATDTQYF. V gene TRBV11-2 combines with J gene TRBJ2-3, with D possibly TRBD2 on 7 matching bases. CDR1 is SGHAT and CDR2 is FQNNGV in the germline V gene. The CDR3 loop spans 15 amino acids. V was trimmed by 3 bases and J by 3 bases, leaving 13 bases between them. The full variable domain, in which reference TRBV11-2 and TRBJ2-3 provide the parts outside the CDR3, is EAGVAQSPRYKIIEKRQSVAFWCNPISGHATLYWYQQILGQGPKLLIQFQNNGVVDDSQLPKDRFSAERLKGVDSTLKIQPAKLEDSAVYLCASSFGGGATDTQYFGPGTRLTVL.

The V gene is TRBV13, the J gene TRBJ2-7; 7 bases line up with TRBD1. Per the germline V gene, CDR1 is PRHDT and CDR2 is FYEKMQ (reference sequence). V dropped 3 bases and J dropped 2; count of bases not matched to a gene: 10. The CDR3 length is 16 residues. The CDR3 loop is CASSFAVGQFPYEQYF. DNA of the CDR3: TGTGCCAGCAGCTTCGCTGTGGGACAGTTTCCCTACGAGCAGTACTTC.

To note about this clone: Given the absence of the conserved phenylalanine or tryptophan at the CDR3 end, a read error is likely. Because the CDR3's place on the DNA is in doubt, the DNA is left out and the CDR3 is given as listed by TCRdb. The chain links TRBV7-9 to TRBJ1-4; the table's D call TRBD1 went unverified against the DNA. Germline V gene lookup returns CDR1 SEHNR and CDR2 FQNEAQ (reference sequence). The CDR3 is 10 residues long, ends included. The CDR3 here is CASSPGTGGS.

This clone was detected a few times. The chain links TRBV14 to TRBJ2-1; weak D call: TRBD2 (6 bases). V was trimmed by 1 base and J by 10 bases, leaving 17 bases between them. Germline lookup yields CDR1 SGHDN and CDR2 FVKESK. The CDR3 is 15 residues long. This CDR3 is CASSQGGTIPEEQFF. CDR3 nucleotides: TGTGCCAGCAGCCAAGGCGGGACCATCCCAGAGGAGCAGTTCTTC.

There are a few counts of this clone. DNA of the CDR3: TGTGCCAGCAGCGTAGACCCCGGCGGGAGAGGAGAGACCCAGTACTTC. Its protein product is CASSVDPGGRGETQYF. J is TRBJ2-5 and V is TRBV9; 7 bases map to TRBD2. The CDR3 spans 16 residues. Germline values: CDR1 SGDLS, CDR2 YYNGEE. The V segment lost 0 bases and the J segment 4 bases; nucleotides outside the gene matches: 9.